Below are 18 T cell receptor beta chains sequenced from a single sample in a study of blood T cell repertoires in COVID-19. Data came from immunoSEQ multiplex PCR; TCRdb stores just in-frame clones and leaves some out. The table records around 81,000 clones, 60% to 80% of them present only once. Sequenced: peripheral blood. These receptors all stem from a human donor in a cohort sampled during active COVID-19.

The chain employs TRBV5-6 and TRBJ2-7; D gene unclear. The CDR3 is 12 amino acids. Trimming shortened V by 5 bases and J by 3 bases, and 9 bases separated the two germline ends. Looked up from germline, CDR1 is SGHDT and CDR2 is YYEEEE. The CDR3 DNA is TGTGCCAGCAGTAGGCAGCGCTACGAGCAGTACGTC. Protein product: CASSRQRYEQYV.

V gene TRBV18 combines with J gene TRBJ1-5, with 7 nucleotides matching TRBD1. Germline CDR1 and CDR2: KGHSH and LQKENI. This CDR3 has 15 residues. V shed 3 bases and J 6 bases; nucleotides not matched to a gene: 8. DNA for the CDR3: TGTGCCAGCTCACCTCAAGGACAGGCCAGTCAGCCCCAGCATTTT. Residues: CASSPQGQASQPQHF.

This clone appeared once. V is TRBV19 and J is TRBJ2-1; 14 bases align to TRBD2. The CDR3 loop spans 16 amino acids. V dropped 7 bases and J dropped 3; count of bases not matched to a gene: 5. Germline V gives CDR1 LNHDA, CDR2 SQIVND (reference sequence). Here the CDR3 reads CASMGLAGAHYNEQFF. The CDR3 DNA follows: TGTGCCAGTATGGGACTAGCGGGGGCCCACTACAATGAGCAGTTCTTC. Using reference TRBV19 and TRBJ2-1 for the parts outside the CDR3, the full variable domain is DGGITQSPKYLFRKEGQNVTLSCEQNLNHDAMYWYRQDPGQGLRLIYYSQIVNDFQKGDIAEGYSVSREKKESFPLTVTSAQKNPTAFYLCASMGLAGAHYNEQFFGPGTRLTVL.

The V and J genes are TRBV12-5 and TRBJ1-2; TRBD1 agrees at 9 bases. From germline, CDR1 is LGHNT and CDR2 FRNRAP. V lost 5 bases and J lost 1; bases outside the gene matches: 5. The CDR3 consists of 15 residues. CDR3 residues: CASGTGTGINYGYTF. Written as DNA, the CDR3 is TGTGCTAGTGGTACCGGGACAGGGATTAACTATGGCTACACCTTC.

The chain uses TRBV4-3 and TRBJ1-4; no reliable D call. V dropped 0 bases and J dropped 2 bases, with 7 bases sitting between them. Germline V gene data show CDR1 as LGHNA and CDR2 as YSLEER. This CDR3 spans 15 amino acids. CDR3 region: CASSQELATNEKLFF. The CDR3 region has the DNA TGCGCCAGCAGCCAAGAATTAGCCACTAATGAAAAACTGTTTTTT.

V is TRBV29-1 and J is TRBJ2-4; a weak D match, TRBD2 (5 bases). Looked up from germline, CDR1 is SQVTM and CDR2 is ANQGSEA. Trimming stripped 3 bases from V and 6 bases from J, with 12 bases between. This CDR3 is built from 13 residues. The CDR3 DNA follows: TGCAGCGTTGATTGGGGAAGCGGAAACATTCAGTACTTC. Translated: CSVDWGSGNIQYF. Supplemented by reference TRBV29-1 and TRBJ2-4, the full variable domain reads SAVISQKPSRDICQRGTSLTIQCQVDSQVTMMFWYRQQPGQSLTLIATANQGSEATYESGFVIDKFPISRPNLTFSTLTVSNMSPEDSSIYLCSVDWGSGNIQYFGAGTRLSVL.

This clone turned up a few times. CDR3 nucleotide sequence: TGTGCCAGCTCAGGGGGACAGGGTCGCACTGAAGCTTTCTTT. Translating it yields CASSGGQGRTEAFF. The chain links TRBV18 to TRBJ1-1; 9 bases align to TRBD1. This CDR3 region has 14 residues. J was trimmed by 4 bases and V by 5 bases; bases with no gene match: 5. Germline V CDR1 and CDR2: KGHSH, LQKENI.

V is TRBV6-5 and J is TRBJ2-3; D may be TRBD2 (6 bases). Germline V gene data show CDR1 as MNHEY and CDR2 as SVGAGI. Trimming left V 0 bases short and J 5 bases short, with 15 bases between. The CDR3 has 16 amino acids. In nucleotides, the CDR3 is TGTGCCAGCAGTTACTCGATTTTTAGCGGAGGAGATACGCAGTATTTT. Protein product: CASSYSIFSGGDTQYF.

This clone was detected once. The chain couples TRBV7-2 to TRBJ1-1; weak D call: TRBD1 (6 bases). V was cut by 10 bases and J by 0 bases, with 12 bases left in between. This CDR3 has 13 amino acids. Germline CDR1 SGHTA, CDR2 FQGNSA. The CDR3 here is CATSQGMNTEAFF. CDR3 coding DNA: TGTGCCACCTCACAGGGCATGAACACTGAAGCTTTCTTT.

The chain links TRBV6-5 to TRBJ1-1; 9 nucleotides line up with TRBD1. Germline assignment: CDR1 MNHEY and CDR2 SVGAGI. The CDR3 loop spans 13 amino acids. V lost 9 bases and J lost 4; bases outside the gene matches: 6. CDR3 DNA: TGTGCCAGTCGGGACAGGGTTATCACTGAAGCTTTCTTT. Translated: CASRDRVITEAFF.

In its sample, this clone was seen once. V usage is TRBV4-3 and J usage is TRBJ1-2, with 7 bases lining up with TRBD1. The CDR3 contains 17 residues. The germline V gene encodes CDR1 LGHNA and CDR2 YSLEER. The trim removed 0 bases at V and 4 bases at J, leaving 11 bases unmatched. CDR3 protein: CASSQEARPTGFYGYTF. The CDR3 DNA follows: TGCGCCAGCAGCCAAGAAGCAAGACCGACAGGGTTCTATGGCTACACCTTC.

CDR3 sequence: CASSLAQGASEKLFF. In nucleotides, the CDR3 is TGCGCCAGCAGCTTGGCGCAGGGGGCGAGTGAAAAACTGTTTTTT. This chain connects TRBV5-1 to TRBJ1-4; 8 bases are a match to TRBD1. Germline CDR1 SGHRS, CDR2 YFSETQ. Trimming took 0 bases from V and 7 from J; bases not matched to a gene: 5. The CDR3 spans 15 residues.

This clone appeared once. The chain has TRBV6-5 and TRBJ2-3, with TRBD2 matching over 7 bases. V was clipped by 10 bases and J by 4 bases; unmatched bases: 8. The germline V gene encodes CDR1 MNHEY and CDR2 SVGAGI. The CDR3 extends over 13 amino acids. This CDR3 is CAIREAGADTQYF. In DNA, the CDR3 is TGTGCCATCCGCGAGGCGGGGGCAGATACGCAGTATTTT.

J is TRBJ1-1 and V is TRBV29-1; D gene unclear. V was pared by 3 bases and J by 2 bases, with 4 bases between. The CDR3 extends over 11 amino acids. Per the germline V gene, CDR1 is SQVTM and CDR2 is ANQGSEA. CDR3 coding DNA: TGCAGCGTTGAGGCAAACACTGAAGCTTTCTTT. Its protein is CSVEANTEAFF.

This clone was seen a single time. The chain combines TRBV27 with TRBJ2-3, with 8 bases identical to TRBD2. V lost 2 bases and J lost 6; bases outside the gene matches: 4. CDR1 is MNHEY and CDR2 is SMNVEV in the germline V gene (reference sequence). The CDR3 length is 14 residues. In DNA form, the CDR3 reads TGTGCCAGCAGTTTACGGGAGGGTTTTGATACGCAGTATTTT. Translated: CASSLREGFDTQYF.

This rearrangement joins TRBV9 to TRBJ1-2; 9 bases fit TRBD1. CDR3 length: 14 amino acids. J gave up 8 bases and V 5 bases, and 10 bases lay outside the gene matches. Germline CDR1 SGDLS, CDR2 YYNGEE. The CDR3, as DNA: TGTGCCAGCAGTCCGGGACAGGGATTCGGCGGCTACACCTTC. This translates into CASSPGQGFGGYTF.

This chain links TRBV7-8 with TRBJ1-1, with D maybe TRBD1 (5 bases). Trimming removed 5 bases at V and 7 bases at J, with 17 bases between. Looked up from germline, CDR1 is SGHVS and CDR2 is FQNEAQ. The CDR3 totals 14 residues. CDR3 loop: CASSQTDRGNEAFF. The CDR3 DNA is TGTGCCAGCAGCCAGACCGACAGAGGAAATGAAGCTTTCTTT.

Only one count was recorded for this clone. The genes are TRBV10-3 and TRBJ2-6; TRBD1 agrees at 10 bases. The CDR3 is 17 residues long. Germline V gene sequence: CDR1 ENHRY, CDR2 SYGVKD. V lost 6 bases, J lost 0 bases, and 5 bases stayed unmatched. Written as DNA, the CDR3 is TGTGCCATCAGATCGGGACAGGGGTACTCTGGGGCCAACGTCCTGACTTTC. This translates into CAIRSGQGYSGANVLTF.